This TCR beta chain was recovered during a study of T cell changes during pregnancy in multiple sclerosis. In germline, CDR1 is LNHDA, CDR2 SQIVND (reference sequence). This CDR3 contains 14 residues. Trimming removed 1 base from V and 0 bases from J, with 7 bases in between. Method: immunoSEQ multiplex PCR; TCRdb's copy keeps in-frame clones and lacks some. The sample yields approximately 63,000 clones, nearly 95% seen once. V is TRBV19 and J is TRBJ2-7; no clear D. The sample was CD8+ T cells from peripheral blood mononuclear cells, taken in the third trimester of pregnancy. This receptor was taken from a female donor with multiple sclerosis, enrolled in a pregnancy study. The chain's CDR3 is CASSIATPSYEQYF. In DNA form, the CDR3 reads TGTGCCAGTAGTATAGCGACACCCTCCTACGAGCAGTACTTC.